The rows below give T cell receptor beta chains drawn from one sample of a study of blood T cell repertoires in COVID-19. Using immunoSEQ multiplex PCR, the repertoire was profiled, and TCRdb retains in-frame clones only, with some absent. In the table there are tens of thousands of clones, 88% of which are singletons. Sequencing used peripheral blood. These receptors originate from a human donor in a cohort sampled during active COVID-19. The CDR3 runs from the conserved cysteine through the conserved F or W. A D gene is named only where the DNA matches it firmly. A row's size may be missing; if present it is once, few, many or a size class.

D	size	J	V	DNA	CDR3
NA	NA	TRBJ1-2	TRBV4-2	TGTGCCAGCAGCCAAGATTACGGTATTAACTATGGCTACACCTTC	CASSQDYGINYGYTF
TRBD1	NA	TRBJ2-1	TRBV12-3/TRBV12-4	TGTGCCAGCAGACTTGAAGCAGGGGGTGAGCAGTTCTTC	CASRLEAGGEQFF
NA	NA	TRBJ1-1	TRBV10-1	TGCGCCAGCAGTGAGCCTGGGGGGGGGAGCACTGAAGCTTTCTTT	CASSEPGGGSTEAFF
NA	NA	TRBJ2-1	TRBV7-7	TGTGCCAGCAGGTACCTGCAATCTGGGAGGCCTTCATCCTACAATGAGCAGTTCTTC	CASRYLQSGRPSSYNEQFF
TRBD1	NA	TRBJ1-5	TRBV6-2/TRBV6-3	TGTGCCAGCAGTACCCCGGACAGGGATCAGCCCCAGCATTTT	CASSTPDRDQPQHF
NA	NA	TRBJ2-5	TRBV28	TGTGCCAGCAGTCAACTGTCAGAGACCCAGTACTTC	CASSQLSETQYF
NA	NA	TRBJ2-2	TRBV12-2	TGTGCAAGTCGCTTAGGCGGCGGGACGAACACCGGGGAGCTGTTTTTT	CASRLGGGTNTGELFF
TRBD2	NA	TRBJ2-5	TRBV4-2	TGTGCCAGCAGCCAAGTTTTCGGGACTAGCGGGGGGAACCAAGAGACCCAGTACTTC	CASSQVFGTSGGNQETQYF
TRBD1	NA	TRBJ1-1	TRBV10-2	TGCGCCAGCAGTGGGACAGGAGGCACTGAAGCTTTCTTT	CASSGTGGTEAFF
NA	NA	TRBJ1-5	TRBV6-5	TGTGCCAGCAGTCCCTCAGGGAATCAGCCCCAGCATTTT	CASSPSGNQPQHF
NA	NA	TRBJ2-1	TRBV14	TGTGCCAGCAGCCAAGAGTTTTTTGGAGCGGGCATCTACAATGAGCAGTTCTTC	CASSQEFFGAGIYNEQFF
TRBD2	NA	TRBJ2-2	TRBV5-4	TGTGCCAGCAGCTCACTAGCGGGGGCCCCCACCGGGGAGCTGTTTTTT	CASSSLAGAPTGELFF
NA	NA	TRBJ2-3	TRBV5-5	TGTGCCAGCAGCCACCTACAGAAATCCACAGATACGCAGTATTTT	CASSHLQKSTDTQYF
TRBD2	once	TRBJ2-7	TRBV5-1	TGCGCCAGCGCGTTCACTAGCGGGCTCTCCTACGAGCAGTACTTC	CASAFTSGLSYEQYF
NA	medium-sized	TRBJ2-5	TRBV27	TGTGCCAGCAGCCCAGGGCAGGTCACGGAGACCCAGTACTTC	CASSPGQVTETQYF
NA	NA	TRBJ2-7	TRBV7-2	TGTGCCAGCAGCTTAGGGGGTCTGGGGCCGAGCTCCTACGAGCAGTACTTC	CASSLGGLGPSSYEQYF
TRBD1	NA	TRBJ1-1	TRBV6-4	TGTGCCAGCAGGGGGACAGAGAACACTGAAGCTTTCTTT	CASRGTENTEAFF
NA	once	TRBJ2-3	TRBV6-4	TGTGCCAGCAGGACGGGACAAAGCACAGATACGCAGTATTTT	CASRTGQSTDTQYF
NA	NA	TRBJ2-7	TRBV3-1/TRBV3-2	TGTGCCAGCAGCCAAGTGCGGAGCTACGAGCAGTACTTC	CASSQVRSYEQYF
TRBD2	NA	TRBJ2-5	TRBV6-2/TRBV6-3	TGTGCCAGCAGTTTGGGACTAGCGGGGGTTCAAGAGACCCAGTACTTC	CASSLGLAGVQETQYF
TRBD2	NA	TRBJ2-7	TRBV7-3	TGTGCCAGCAGCCCCGTCCCCCAGCGGGGGGCCTACGAGCAGTACTTC	CASSPVPQRGAYEQYF
TRBD1	NA	TRBJ1-6	TRBV10-1	TGCGCCAGCAGTGGAGGGGGCAGGAGCTCCTATAATTCACCCCTCCACTTT	CASSGGGRSSYNSPLHF
TRBD2	NA	TRBJ2-1	TRBV6-2/TRBV6-3	TGTGCCAGCAGTTTTAACCCTCTTGGACTAGCGGGGGGGAGCTCCTACAATGAGCAGTTCTTC	CASSFNPLGLAGGSSYNEQFF
TRBD1	NA	TRBJ2-7	TRBV7-2	TGTGCCAGCAGCGGACCCGGGACAGGGGGTTTTTGGGAGCAGTACTTC	CASSGPGTGGFWEQYF
NA	once	TRBJ2-2	TRBV7-9	TGTGCCAGCAGCCAACAGGACACCGGGGAGCTGTTTTTT	CASSQQDTGELFF
TRBD1	NA	TRBJ1-4	TRBV7-2	TGTGCCAGCAGCTTATACACAGGGGGGAAACTGTTTTTT	CASSLYTGGKLFF
NA	NA	TRBJ2-5	TRBV5-1	TGCGCCAGCAGCTCGGGGAGTGAAGAGACCCAGTACTTC	CASSSGSEETQYF
NA	NA	TRBJ2-2	TRBV12-5	TGTGCTAGTGTTGGGGGGTCGGGCACCGGGGAGCTGTTTTTT	CASVGGSGTGELFF
NA	NA	TRBJ1-1	TRBV5-1	TGCGCCAGCAGCTCGGGACACCTTGGCAACACTGAAGCTTTCTTT	CASSSGHLGNTEAFF
TRBD2	NA	TRBJ2-6	TRBV7-9	TGTGCCAGCAGCTTAGTGCTCACTAGCGGGAGCTCTGGGGCCAACGTCCTGACTTTC	CASSLVLTSGSSGANVLTF
TRBD1	few	TRBJ2-2	TRBV5-1	TGCGCCAGCAGCCCACAGGGGGCGAGGACCGGGGAGCTGTTTTTT	CASSPQGARTGELFF
NA	NA	TRBJ2-3	TRBV6-1	TGTGCCAGCAGTGAAGAAGCGGTCCCACAAGATACGCAGTATTTT	CASSEEAVPQDTQYF
TRBD1	NA	TRBJ2-7	TRBV19	TGTGCCAGTAGTCCACGGGACAGGAGCGAGCAGTACTTC	CASSPRDRSEQYF
NA	NA	TRBJ2-1	TRBV9	TGTGCCAGCAGCGCCGGAGGCGAGCAGTTCTTC	CASSAGGEQFF
NA	NA	TRBJ2-3	TRBV25-1	TGTGCCAGCAGCCCGGTTCGCGGGGCTGTCTATAGCACAGATACGCAGTATTTT	CASSPVRGAVYSTDTQYF
NA	NA	TRBJ1-5	TRBV12-3/TRBV12-4	TGTGCCAGCAGTTTCCTCCTGGAGCAGCCCCAGCATTTT	CASSFLLEQPQHF
TRBD2	NA	TRBJ2-1	TRBV5-1	TGCGCCAGCAGCTTGGACCCCCAACTAGCGGGGGACTACAATGAGCAGTTCTTC	CASSLDPQLAGDYNEQFF
NA	NA	TRBJ2-2	TRBV5-1	TGCGCCAGCAGCCCGAGGTCGGGGAACACCGGGGAGCTGTTTTTT	CASSPRSGNTGELFF
TRBD1	NA	TRBJ1-6	TRBV5-4	TGTGCCAGCAGCTTATCGACAGGGGAGAATTCACCCCTCCACTTT	CASSLSTGENSPLHF
NA	NA	TRBJ1-2	TRBV10-2	TGCGCCAGCAGTGAGTCGACGGGACTGGCTGAGGGCTACACCTTC	CASSESTGLAEGYTF
NA	NA	TRBJ1-4	TRBV19	TGTGCCAGTAGTGCATTTAGCTATAATGAAAAACTGTTTTTT	CASSAFSYNEKLFF
TRBD1	NA	TRBJ2-5	TRBV2	TGTGCCAGCAGTGAAACTAGACAGGGCCTGCAGACCCAGTACTTC	CASSETRQGLQTQYF
TRBD2	NA	TRBJ2-3	TRBV3-1/TRBV3-2	TGTGCCAGCACCGGACTAGCGGGTGATACCGATACGCAGTATTTT	CASTGLAGDTDTQYF
NA	NA	TRBJ1-4	TRBV4-2	TGTGCCAGCAGCCAAGATGTCAGAATTGCAACTAATGAAAAACTGTTTTTT	CASSQDVRIATNEKLFF
TRBD2	NA	TRBJ2-7	TRBV5-4	TGTGCCAGCAGCCTGCTAGCGGGAGGATCCTACGAGCAGTACTTC	CASSLLAGGSYEQYF
NA	few	TRBJ1-1	TRBV28	TGTGCCAGCATTGACAGGATCGGGTTGTTGAACACTGAAGCTTTCTTT	CASIDRIGLLNTEAFF
NA	NA	TRBJ1-1	TRBV5-1	TGCGCCAGCAGCATTGGACTGGGGGGGACTGAAGCTTTCTTT	CASSIGLGGTEAFF
NA	NA	TRBJ1-5	TRBV2	TGTGCCAGCAGTGAAGTCCGGGAGGGTCAGCCCCAGCATTTT	CASSEVREGQPQHF
NA	NA	TRBJ2-7	TRBV27	TGTGCCAGCAGGCCGGGGGGCAGGGGATCCGAGCAGTACTTC	CASRPGGRGSEQYF
NA	NA	TRBJ1-1	TRBV20-1	TGCAGTGCTAGAAGAGGTTCTGAAGCTTTCTTT	CSARRGSEAFF
TRBD1	few	TRBJ2-1	TRBV7-2	TGTGCCAGCAGCCCCCAGGGGGAGCAGCAGTTCTTC	CASSPQGEQQFF
TRBD1	NA	TRBJ2-7	TRBV11-2	TGTGCCAGCAGCCCCGGACAGGGTGGCTACGAGCAGTACTTC	CASSPGQGGYEQYF